The 12 T cell receptor beta chains presented below share a single source sample, sequenced in a study of cytotoxic CD8 clonotypes in ibrutinib-treated CLL. Sequencing used immunoSEQ multiplex PCR; TCRdb keeps in-frame clones, though not all of them. The sample gives about 84,000 clones, roughly 84% of which show up once; 5.4% is in the top ten. This sample comprised PBMCs, obtained before ibrutinib treatment. The source of these receptors is a human donor with chronic lymphocytic leukemia.

This clone was counted only a few times. V is TRBV7-3 and J is TRBJ1-3; 11 nucleotides align to TRBD1. The germline V gene encodes CDR1 SGHTA and CDR2 FQGTGA. V lost 5 bases and J lost 2; bases outside the gene matches: 2. This CDR3 has 15 amino acids. The DNA for the CDR3 is TGTGCCAGCAGCCTGGGACAGGGGGCTGGAAACACCATATATTTT. Translation gives CASSLGQGAGNTIYF.

The table lists this clone with a count of one. The chain links TRBV19 to TRBJ1-2; possible D gene TRBD1, 6 bases. The CDR3 is made up of 15 amino acids. Per germline, CDR1 LNHDA and CDR2 SQIVND (reference sequence). V was shortened by 5 bases and J by 4 bases, with 17 bases between the two germline ends. The chain's CDR3 is CASSFPGQERYGYTF. CDR3 coding DNA: TGTGCCAGTAGTTTTCCGGGACAAGAGCGCTATGGCTACACCTTC.

The V and J genes are TRBV14 and TRBJ2-1, with TRBD2 matching 12 bases. The length of the CDR3 is 21 residues. V lost 3 bases, J lost 2 bases, and 17 bases stayed unmatched. Germline CDR1 SGHDN, CDR2 FVKESK. This chain's CDR3 is CASSQDLAGGTSSFTYNEQFF. As DNA, the CDR3 is TGTGCCAGCAGCCAGGACCTAGCGGGAGGGACATCGTCGTTTACCTACAATGAGCAGTTCTTC.

This chain connects TRBV5-4 to TRBJ2-7, with D perhaps being TRBD1 or TRBD2 (5 bases each). Germline assignment: CDR1 SGHNT and CDR2 YYREEE (reference sequence). The length of the CDR3 is 19 residues. V was pared by 4 bases and J by 3 bases, with 29 bases between. The CDR3 DNA is TGTGCCAGCAGCCCGCTGCAGGGAGTTGTCGTCCTAGAACTCTACGAGCAGTACTTC. This encodes CASSPLQGVVVLELYEQYF. Filled out from reference TRBV5-4 and TRBJ2-7, the complete variable domain reads ETGVTQSPTHLIKTRGQQVTLRCSSQSGHNTVSWYQQALGQGPQFIFQYYREEENGRGNFPPRFSGLQFPNYSSELNVNALELDDSALYLCASSPLQGVVVLELYEQYFGPGTRLTVT.

The chain couples TRBV25-1 to TRBJ1-3; D is possibly TRBD1 (5 bases). The V end lost 3 bases, the J end lost 0 bases, and 9 bases lay between the germline ends. CDR3 size: 15 residues. Germline CDR1 MGHDK, CDR2 SYGVNS. CDR3 sequence (DNA): TGTGCCAGCAGTGAGAACAGGAGCTCTGGAAACACCATATATTTT. Translation: CASSENRSSGNTIYF.

The chain uses TRBV5-1 and TRBJ2-7; 11 bases line up with TRBD2. Unmatched junction bases numbered 6, after V lost 0 bases and J lost 10 bases. Germline-derived CDR1 and CDR2 are SGHRS and YFSETQ. The CDR3 runs to 14 residues. In DNA form, the CDR3 reads TGCGCCAGCAGCTTGGAGGCACTAGCGGGAGATCAGTACTTC. Translated, it gives CASSLEALAGDQYF.

The chain has TRBV5-6 and TRBJ2-7; 8 bases fit TRBD1. CDR3 length: 18 residues. In germline, CDR1 is SGHDT, CDR2 YYEEEE. V lost 4 bases to trimming and J lost 1 base; unmatched junction nucleotides: 16. CDR3 bases: TGTGCCAGCAGCCCCGGACAGGGAAGATCGGTCGGGTCCTACGAGCAGTACTTC. Its protein product is CASSPGQGRSVGSYEQYF.

V usage is TRBV27 and J usage is TRBJ2-1; TRBD2 aligns across 9 bases. CDR3 length: 17 amino acids. CDR1 is MNHEY, CDR2 SMNVEV, per germline (reference sequence). With V trimmed by 2 bases and J by 4 bases, 9 bases remained unmatched. The DNA of the CDR3 is TGTGCCAGCAGTTTACTTTTTACTAGCGGGCAATACAATGAGCAGTTCTTC. Translating gives CASSLLFTSGQYNEQFF.

This clone occurred many times. The chain joins TRBV10-3 to TRBJ1-4; the D is unclear. This CDR3 has 14 residues. With 3 bases removed from V and 0 bases from J, the gap between germline ends came to 5 bases. The germline V gene has CDR1 ENHRY and CDR2 SYGVKD. The CDR3 DNA follows: TGTGCCATCAGTGATCCTACAACTAATGAAAAACTGTTTTTT. Translation: CAISDPTTNEKLFF.

The V gene is TRBV5-1, the J gene TRBJ2-3, with 7 bases matching TRBD1. The CDR3 runs 16 residues. Germline V gene data show CDR1 as SGHRS and CDR2 as YFSETQ. Trimming at V came to 0 bases and at J to 4 bases, leaving 8 bases not matched to a gene. The CDR3, as DNA: TGCGCCAGCAGCTTGGACGGCAGTCAGGGGGCAGATACGCAGTATTTT. It codes for CASSLDGSQGADTQYF.

The chain uses TRBV28 and TRBJ1-5; D possibly corresponds to TRBD1 (6 bases). The CDR3 has 17 amino acids. V dropped 6 bases and J dropped 7 bases, with 25 bases sitting between them. Germline V gene lookup returns CDR1 MDHEN and CDR2 SYDVKM. The CDR3 spells CASSLKGGRLRGQPQHF. Here the CDR3 DNA reads TGTGCCAGCAGCCTGAAGGGGGGGCGATTGAGGGGCCAGCCCCAGCATTTT.

J is TRBJ2-5 and V is TRBV2, with a weak D call TRBD2 (6 bases). Germline CDR1 SNHLY, CDR2 FYNNEI. The CDR3 length is 13 residues. Trimming pared 7 bases from V and 2 bases from J, leaving 11 bases between. The CDR3 DNA is TGTGCCAGCAATGTGGCGGGACAAGAGACCCAGTACTTC. Amino acids: CASNVAGQETQYF.